These 7 T cell receptor beta chains originate from one sample sequenced in a study of blood T cell repertoires in COVID-19. The data were produced by immunoSEQ multiplex PCR, yet TCRdb's version contains in-frame clones alone and is incomplete. This table has about 170,000 clones, 85% to 90% appearing once. Material: peripheral blood. The receptors here all came from a man between 60 and 75 years old with COVID-19, enrolled during active disease.

J is TRBJ2-4 and V is TRBV13, with 14 nucleotides matching TRBD2. The germline V gene encodes CDR1 PRHDT and CDR2 FYEKMQ (reference sequence). The CDR3 has 16 amino acids. J gave up 8 bases and V 5 bases, and 8 bases lay outside the gene matches. The CDR3 spells CASSRGLAGDVHIQYF. In DNA form, the CDR3 reads TGTGCCAGCAGCCGGGGACTAGCGGGAGATGTGCACATTCAGTACTTC. Using reference TRBV13 and TRBJ2-4 for the parts outside the CDR3, the full variable domain is AAGVIQSPRHLIKEKRETATLKCYPIPRHDTVYWYQQGPGQDPQFLISFYEKMQSDKGSIPDRFSAQQFSDYHSELNMSSLELGDSALYFCASSRGLAGDVHIQYFGAGTRLSVL.

V is TRBV18 and J is TRBJ1-2; a weak D match, TRBD1 (5 bases). The CDR3 is 13 residues long. Trimming took 0 bases from V and 7 from J, leaving 9 bases between them. Per the germline V gene, CDR1 is KGHSH and CDR2 is LQKENI. CDR3 residues: CASSPPGGFGYTF. CDR3 in DNA: TGTGCCAGCTCACCACCGGGGGGGTTTGGCTACACCTTC.

The chain combines TRBV9 with TRBJ2-1; possibly TRBD1 for D (6 bases). The length of the CDR3 is 14 residues. Germline CDR1 SGDLS, CDR2 YYNGEE. Trimming stripped 0 bases from V and 9 bases from J, with 13 bases between. The CDR3 bases are TGTGCCAGCAGCGTAGGTTCAGGGGTATTTGAGCAGTTCTTC. It translates to CASSVGSGVFEQFF.

This clone was observed a handful of times. CDR3 coding DNA: TGTGCCAGCAGAACCGGGACAGGGGTATACGAGCAGTACTTC. Translating gives CASRTGTGVYEQYF. The chain recombines TRBV6-5 with TRBJ2-7; 10 nucleotides match TRBD1. After removal of 6 bases from V and 4 bases from J, the junction contained 6 bases not matched to a gene. The CDR3 length is 14 residues. Looked up from germline, CDR1 is MNHEY and CDR2 is SVGAGI.

This clone was recorded once. The chain carries TRBV19 and TRBJ2-5, with D tentatively TRBD1 (5 bases). Germline loops: CDR1 LNHDA, CDR2 SQIVND (reference sequence). This CDR3 is 14 amino acids long. Trimming removed 6 bases from V and 4 bases from J, with 15 bases in between. The CDR3 is CASSTQGVTETQYF. Written as DNA, the CDR3 is TGTGCCAGTAGCACGCAGGGCGTCACAGAGACCCAGTACTTC.

This clone came up once. The chain has TRBV6-6 and TRBJ2-5; TRBD2 agrees at 10 bases. The CDR3 contains 18 residues. Per the germline V gene, CDR1 is MNHNY and CDR2 is SVGAGI (reference sequence). The junction had 13 bases not matched to a gene; V was cut back by 5 bases and J by 1 base. CDR3 loop: CASSPRKNSGGIQETQYF. CDR3 coding DNA: TGTGCCAGCAGTCCGCGGAAGAATAGCGGGGGGATCCAAGAGACCCAGTACTTC.

This chain links TRBV6-4 with TRBJ2-1; 9 bases fit TRBD2. CDR1 is MRHNA, CDR2 SNTAGT, per germline. V lost 2 bases to trimming and J lost 8 bases; unmatched junction nucleotides: 10. The CDR3 spans 16 residues. DNA for the CDR3: TGTGCCAGCAGTGACAGGGGAAATAGCGGGAGAGATGAGCAGTTCTTC. The encoded protein is CASSDRGNSGRDEQFF.